This record covers a single T cell receptor beta chain. Antigen: not known. These data are taken from a study of post-analysis software for immune sequencing data. TCR beta cDNA libraries had unique molecular identifiers. From the PCR reads, TCRdb called clonotypes with MiXCR, one entry per CDR3 protein. Among fewer than 900,000 distinct CDR3 sequences listed, around 46% were seen once. The CDR3 runs to 12 residues. Germline loops: CDR1 MGHDK, CDR2 SYGVNS. The V and J ends lost 3 bases and 12 bases respectively, with 12 bases between them. Broader study findings: Comparison of patients with controls showed five TRBV segments more frequent in patients, TRBV5-6, TRBV5-1 and TRBV20-1 among them.

Sequencing was performed on blood. The chain links TRBV25-1 to TRBJ2-1; no definite D call. The receptor was isolated from a girl aged 5-17 years with multiple sclerosis. CDR3 in amino acids: CASSDDPWGQFF. In DNA form, the CDR3 reads TGTGCCAGCAGTGACGACCCTTGGGGGCAGTTCTTC.